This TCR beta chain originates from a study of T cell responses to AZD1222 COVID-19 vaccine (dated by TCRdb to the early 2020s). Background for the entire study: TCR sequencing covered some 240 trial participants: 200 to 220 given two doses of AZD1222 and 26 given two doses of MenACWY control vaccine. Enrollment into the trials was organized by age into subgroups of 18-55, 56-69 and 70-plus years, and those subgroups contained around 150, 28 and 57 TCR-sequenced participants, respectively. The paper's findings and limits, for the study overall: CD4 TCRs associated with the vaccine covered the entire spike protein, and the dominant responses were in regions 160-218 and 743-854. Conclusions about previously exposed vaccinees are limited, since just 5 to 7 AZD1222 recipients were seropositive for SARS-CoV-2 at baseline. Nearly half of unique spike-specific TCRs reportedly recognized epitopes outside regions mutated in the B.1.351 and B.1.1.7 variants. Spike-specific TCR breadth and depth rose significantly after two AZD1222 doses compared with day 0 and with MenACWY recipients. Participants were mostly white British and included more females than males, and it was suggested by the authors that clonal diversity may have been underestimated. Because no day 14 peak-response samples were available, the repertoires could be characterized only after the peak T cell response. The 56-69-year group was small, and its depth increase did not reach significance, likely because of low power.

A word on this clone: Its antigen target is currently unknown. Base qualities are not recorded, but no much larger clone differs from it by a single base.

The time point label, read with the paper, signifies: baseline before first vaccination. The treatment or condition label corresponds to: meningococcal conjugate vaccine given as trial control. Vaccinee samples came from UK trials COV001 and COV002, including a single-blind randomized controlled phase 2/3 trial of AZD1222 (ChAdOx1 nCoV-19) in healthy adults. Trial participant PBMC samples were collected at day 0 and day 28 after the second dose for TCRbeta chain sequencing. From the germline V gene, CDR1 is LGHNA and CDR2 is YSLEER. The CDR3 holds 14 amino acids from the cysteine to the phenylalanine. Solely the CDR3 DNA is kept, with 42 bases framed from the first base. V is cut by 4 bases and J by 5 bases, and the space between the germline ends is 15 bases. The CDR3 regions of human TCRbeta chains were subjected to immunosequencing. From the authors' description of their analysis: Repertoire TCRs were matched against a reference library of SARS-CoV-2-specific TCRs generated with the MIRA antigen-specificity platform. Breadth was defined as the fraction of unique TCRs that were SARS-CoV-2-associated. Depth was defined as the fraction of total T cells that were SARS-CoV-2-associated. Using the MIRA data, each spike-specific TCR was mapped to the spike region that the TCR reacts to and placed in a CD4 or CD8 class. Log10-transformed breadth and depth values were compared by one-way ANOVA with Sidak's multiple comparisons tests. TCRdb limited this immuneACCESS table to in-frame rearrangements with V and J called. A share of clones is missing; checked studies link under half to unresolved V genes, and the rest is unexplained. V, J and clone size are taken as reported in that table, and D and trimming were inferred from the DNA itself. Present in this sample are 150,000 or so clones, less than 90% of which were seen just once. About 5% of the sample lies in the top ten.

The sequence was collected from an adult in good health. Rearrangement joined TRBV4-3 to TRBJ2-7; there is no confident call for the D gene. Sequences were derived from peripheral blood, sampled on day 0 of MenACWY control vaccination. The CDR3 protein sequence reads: CASSLYHGSHEQYF. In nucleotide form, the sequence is TGCGCCAGCAGCCTCTATCACGGGTCCCACGAGCAGTACTTC.